The 21 T cell receptor beta chains in this list originate from one sample, sequenced in a study of T cells in Graves' hyperthyroidism and ophthalmopathy. TCR beta CDR3 region amplification was performed from RNA transcripts. During a first-round RT-PCR of the TCR CDR3, the HTBI primer set was used. In TCRdb, the multiplex PCR reads were re-called with MiXCR into one record per CDR3 protein. The sample gives around 430,000 distinct CDR3 sequences, 14% to 15% of which show up once; around a third is in the top ten. What was sequenced was blood. The receptors stem from a woman in her twenties or thirties with Graves' hyperthyroidism.

This clonotype appeared a few times. The CDR3 here is CASSLQRQGSYNEQFF. The DNA for the CDR3 is TGTGCCAGCTCACTCCAAAGACAGGGATCGTACAATGAGCAGTTCTTC. The gene calls are TRBV18 and TRBJ2-1; 7 nucleotides match TRBD1. The CDR3 sequence is 16 residues long. The ends lost 4 bases at V and 4 bases at J; junction bases unmatched: 10. Germline V gives CDR1 KGHSH, CDR2 LQKENI.

The V call is TRBV6-4, the J call TRBJ2-5, with 9 bases lining up with TRBD2. Germline CDR1 is MRHNA and CDR2 is SNTAGT. The CDR3 sequence is 15 residues long. Trimming at V came to 0 bases and at J to 4 bases, leaving 3 bases not matched to a gene. The CDR3 DNA reads as TGTGCCAGCAGTGACTCAGCGGGAGGTTTAGAGACCCAGTACTTC. Translation gives CASSDSAGGLETQYF.

This clonotype showed up many times. V usage is TRBV28 and J usage is TRBJ1-5; 11 bases map to TRBD1. J lost 7 bases, V lost 7 bases, and 12 bases had no gene match. The CDR3 has 16 residues. The germline CDR1 and CDR2 sequences are MDHEN and SYDVKM. The CDR3: CASKAEGQGARQPQHF. CDR3 DNA: TGTGCCAGCAAAGCAGAAGGACAGGGGGCAAGGCAGCCCCAGCATTTT.

This clonotype was seen ten or more times. The chain joins TRBV20-1 to TRBJ2-5; D might be TRBD1 or TRBD2, each matching 5 bases. Germline V gene data show CDR1 as DFQATT and CDR2 as SNEGSKA (reference sequence). The CDR3 runs to 15 residues. V was cut by 0 bases and J by 8 bases, with 19 bases left in between. The DNA for the CDR3 is TGCAGTGCTAGAGATTTCGGCCGGGACGGCGAAACCCAGTACTTC. Amino acid sequence: CSARDFGRDGETQYF.

This clonotype was recorded many times. The chain joins TRBV9 to TRBJ2-1; 10 bases match TRBD2. The V and J ends lost 0 bases and 7 bases, in that order; junction bases with no gene match: 4. The CDR3 is 15 amino acids. Germline V gene data show CDR1 as SGDLS and CDR2 as YYNGEE. The CDR3 nucleotides are TGTGCCAGCAGCGTAGGACTAGCGGGCATTAATGAGCAGTTCTTC. It is translated as CASSVGLAGINEQFF.

At least ten counts were recorded for this clonotype. V and J are TRBV6-1 and TRBJ2-7; TRBD1 matches at 9 bases. Germline V CDR1 and CDR2: MNHNS, SASEGT. Unmatched junction bases numbered 6, after V lost 6 bases and J lost 3 bases. The CDR3 has 14 residues. The CDR3 reads CASSAGTGFYEQYF. Here the CDR3 DNA reads TGTGCCAGCAGCGCCGGGACAGGGTTCTACGAGCAGTACTTC.

Of note for this clonotype: A much larger clone differs by one base, so this may be a read error. The V and J genes are TRBV11-2 and TRBJ2-5, with D uncertain. Germline V lookup: CDR1 SGHAT, CDR2 FQNNGV. This CDR3 has 15 amino acids. Trimming took off 6 bases at V and 4 bases at J, with 18 bases between the two ends. For the CDR3, the DNA is TGTGCCAGCAGAACAATCAAGGCCCTCGGAGAGACCCAGTACTTC. It is translated as CASRTIKALGETQYF.

This clonotype was seen ten or more times. The V call is TRBV20-1, the J call TRBJ1-4, with TRBD1 matching 9 bases. The CDR3 runs 13 residues. Trimming removed 7 bases from V and 8 bases from J; junction bases left unmatched: 8. Germline V lookup: CDR1 DFQATT, CDR2 SNEGSKA (reference sequence). CDR3 sequence: CSGTGGVREKLFF. The CDR3 DNA sequence: TGCAGTGGAACAGGGGGCGTTAGGGAAAAACTGTTTTTT.

This clonotype has ten or more counts. The V and J genes are TRBV7-2 and TRBJ2-7; a weak D match, TRBD2 (5 bases). The CDR3 extends over 15 amino acids. V lost 2 bases and J lost 8, with 19 bases in between. Germline CDR1 SGHTA, CDR2 FQGNSA. The CDR3 nucleotides are TGTGCCAGCAGCTTAATGACCGGGCTTGGGGAGAAGCAGTACTTC. This encodes CASSLMTGLGEKQYF.

V and J are TRBV15 and TRBJ2-5; the D gene is possibly TRBD1 (5 bases). There are 13 residues in the CDR3. Per germline, CDR1 LNHNV and CDR2 YYDKDF (reference sequence). V was pared by 3 bases and J by 4 bases, with 9 bases between. This CDR3 reads CATSSDSPETQYF. As DNA, the CDR3 is TGTGCCACCAGCAGCGACAGTCCAGAGACCCAGTACTTC.

This clonotype was recorded a few times. The rearrangement links TRBV7-3 to TRBJ2-1, with D unclear. The V end lost 4 bases, the J end lost 4 bases, and 20 bases lay between the germline ends. The length of the CDR3 is 17 residues. Germline V gene sequence: CDR1 SGHTA, CDR2 FQGTGA. The CDR3 DNA reads as TGTGCCAGCAGCTATGGAACCGGCCATTCGGGTTACAATGAGCAGTTCTTC. Its translation: CASSYGTGHSGYNEQFF.

This clonotype was counted many times. The V and J genes are TRBV20-1 and TRBJ1-1; perhaps TRBD1 as D (6 bases). The CDR3 length is 14 residues. From germline, CDR1 is DFQATT and CDR2 SNEGSKA (reference sequence). Trimming left V 3 bases short and J 4 bases short, with 15 bases between. CDR3 amino acids: CSASDGGSVTEAFF. DNA for the CDR3: TGCAGTGCTAGCGATGGGGGCTCGGTCACTGAAGCTTTCTTT.

This clonotype was detected many times. The chain has TRBV7-2 and TRBJ2-3, with a weak D call TRBD2 (5 bases). The CDR3 extends over 15 amino acids. Germline CDR1 and CDR2: SGHTA and FQGNSA. V was pared by 0 bases and J by 5 bases, with 12 bases between. The CDR3: CASSLAGVIVDTQYF. The CDR3 DNA reads as TGTGCCAGCAGCTTAGCGGGAGTAATTGTAGATACGCAGTATTTT.

The chain links TRBV6-1 to TRBJ2-7, with 10 bases lining up with TRBD1. Germline loops: CDR1 MNHNS, CDR2 SASEGT. Germline trimming cut 2 bases from V and 3 bases from J; bases unmatched to any gene: 7. This CDR3 has 16 residues. The CDR3 bases are TGTGCCAGCAGTGAAAAGTGGACAGGGGGAGGCTACGAGCAGTACTTC. Its protein product is CASSEKWTGGGYEQYF.

This chain joins TRBV20-1 and TRBJ1-5, with TRBD1 as a possible D gene (6 bases). In germline, CDR1 is DFQATT, CDR2 SNEGSKA (reference sequence). V lost 2 bases and J lost 8, with 13 bases in between. The CDR3 sequence is 13 residues long. The CDR3 DNA sequence: TGCAGTGCTAGAATGGCAGGGGACGAGCCCCAGCATTTT. This sequence encodes CSARMAGDEPQHF.

This clonotype has at least ten counts. The chain couples TRBV7-6 to TRBJ1-6; possibly TRBD1 for D (6 bases). The CDR3 spans 16 residues. The germline V gene has CDR1 SGHVS and CDR2 FNYEAQ. V was trimmed by 5 bases and J by 8 bases, leaving 19 bases between them. The CDR3 coding sequence is TGTGCCAGCAGCCTAGGCGCGGGGGGCGCGGATTCACCCCTCCACTTT. It encodes CASSLGAGGADSPLHF. Based on the CDR3 plus reference TRBV7-6 and TRBJ1-6, the full variable domain is GAGVSQSPRYKVTKRGQDVALRCDPISGHVSLYWYRQALGQGPEFLTYFNYEAQQDKSGLPNDRFSAERPEGSISTLTIQRTEQRDSAMYRCASSLGAGGADSPLHFGNGTRLTVT.

This sequence joins TRBV5-1 and TRBJ2-5, with 11 bases aligning to TRBD2. The germline CDR1 and CDR2 sequences are SGHRS and YFSETQ. The CDR3 loop spans 15 amino acids. V shed 4 bases, J shed 2 bases, and the junction held 4 bases outside the gene matches. The CDR3 region is CASSAGTSGQETQYF. The CDR3 DNA reads TGCGCCAGCAGCGCCGGGACTAGCGGTCAAGAGACCCAGTACTTC.

This clonotype was counted between two and nine times. This chain connects TRBV20-1 to TRBJ2-7; D is perhaps TRBD1 (5 bases). The CDR3 spans 15 residues. Trimming cost V 0 bases and J 2 bases, with 14 bases left between them. Looked up from germline, CDR1 is DFQATT and CDR2 is SNEGSKA (reference sequence). The CDR3 region is CSARDLRRQTYEQYF. In DNA form, the CDR3 reads TGCAGTGCTAGAGATCTCCGGCGACAGACCTACGAGCAGTACTTC.

This clonotype was seen many times. The chain links TRBV27 to TRBJ2-5, with D perhaps TRBD2 (6 bases). The CDR3 is 14 amino acids. Trimming left V 3 bases short and J 2 bases short, with 10 bases between. In germline, CDR1 is MNHEY, CDR2 SMNVEV (reference sequence). The CDR3 protein is CASSFSGGQETQYF. The CDR3 nucleotides are TGTGCCAGCAGTTTTTCTGGGGGGCAAGAGACCCAGTACTTC.

Note on this clonotype: Since a much larger clone is just one base distant, this may be a read error. This sequence joins TRBV28 and TRBJ1-2; a weak D match, TRBD1 (6 bases). The CDR3 has 13 residues. Trimming left V 5 bases short and J 4 bases short, with 11 bases between. The germline CDR1 and CDR2 sequences are MDHEN and SYDVKM. CDR3 loop: CASSTGYGYGYTF. For the CDR3, the DNA is TGTGCCAGCAGTACAGGGTACGGCTATGGCTACACCTTC.

The rearrangement joins TRBV20-1 to TRBJ2-2; 9 bases fit TRBD2. The V segment lost 0 bases and the J segment 8 bases; nucleotides outside the gene matches: 4. The CDR3 has 14 amino acids. Germline V gene lookup returns CDR1 DFQATT and CDR2 SNEGSKA (reference sequence). CDR3 region: CSARDPLAGGELFF. CDR3 coding DNA: TGCAGTGCTAGAGATCCCCTAGCGGGAGGGGAGCTGTTTTTT.